This is a list of T cell receptor beta chains from one sample in a study of T cell responses to AZD1222 COVID-19 vaccine. Here immunoSEQ multiplex PCR was the method, and the copy in TCRdb shows in-frame clones only, minus some. The sample consists of about 120,000 clones, about 90% of them appearing once. Specimen: peripheral blood, collected on day 0 of AZD1222 vaccination. All receptors derive from an adult in good health. Each CDR3 is given with its conserved first and last residue. The order of the fields is V gene, D gene, J gene, clone size, CDR3 DNA, CDR3 protein. The D gene is left open where the match is weak. The listing skips clone size in some rows; elsewhere it reads once, few, many or a size class.

>TRBV11-2|.|TRBJ1-5|.
TGTGCCAGCAGCTTAGGCAGTTATAGCAATCAGCCCCAGCATTTT
CASSLGSYSNQPQHF
>TRBV18|.|TRBJ1-2|.
TGTGCCAGCTCACCACCCGACAGAACCGACGCCTATGGCTACACCTTC
CASSPPDRTDAYGYTF
>TRBV30|TRBD1|TRBJ1-1|.
TGTGCCTGGGTGACAGGGTTGAACACTGAAGCTTTCTTT
CAWVTGLNTEAFF
>TRBV6-5|.|TRBJ1-4|.
TGTGCCAGCAGTTACTCGAGCCAGCCGGGTGAAAAACTGTTTTTT
CASSYSSQPGEKLFF
>TRBV6-1|.|TRBJ1-1|.
TGTGCCAGCAGTGAAGGACAGGCGCTGGGGAACACTGAAGCTTTCTTT
CASSEGQALGNTEAFF
>TRBV28|TRBD1|TRBJ2-2|.
TGTGCCAGCCGGGACAGAAACACCGGGGAGCTGTTTTTT
CASRDRNTGELFF
>TRBV30|.|TRBJ1-2|.
TGTGCCTGGAGAGGGCTGGGGGCAAGATATAACTATGGCTACACCTTC
CAWRGLGARYNYGYTF
>TRBV7-3|.|TRBJ1-3|.
TGTGCCAGCAGCCCCCTGGGGCAGGCTGGAAACACCATATATTTT
CASSPLGQAGNTIYF
>TRBV13|TRBD1|TRBJ2-5|.
TGTGCCAGCAGCCCATCCGGGACAGGGGGAGAGACCCAGTACTTC
CASSPSGTGGETQYF
>TRBV5-3|TRBD1|TRBJ2-5|.
TGTGCCAGAAGCCCGTTCAGGGGGCGAGAGACCCAGTACTTC
CARSPFRGRETQYF
>TRBV18|.|TRBJ1-3|.
TGTGCCAGCTCACCACCATCCCCCGGAAACACCATATATTTT
CASSPPSPGNTIYF
>TRBV6-5|.|TRBJ2-7|few
TGTGCCAGCAGTTACTCGTTCGGACAATCCTACGAGCAGTACTTC
CASSYSFGQSYEQYF
>TRBV7-9|.|TRBJ1-1|.
TGTGCCAGCAGCTTTCCCAACACTGAAGCTTTCTTT
CASSFPNTEAFF
>TRBV2|.|TRBJ2-2|.
TGTGCCAGCAGGGGACGGACGGTGAACACCGGGGAGCTGTTTTTT
CASRGRTVNTGELFF
>TRBV7-9|.|TRBJ1-1|.
TGTGCCAGCAGCTTCGTCTGGAACACTGAAGCTTTCTTT
CASSFVWNTEAFF
>TRBV2|TRBD2|TRBJ2-1|.
TGTGCCAGCAGCTCCCGGCTAGCGGGTTACAATGAGCAGTTCTTC
CASSSRLAGYNEQFF
>TRBV5-6|.|TRBJ1-1|.
TGTGCCAGCAGCTTGGGAAGTGCGGGCACTGAAGCTTTCTTT
CASSLGSAGTEAFF
>TRBV12-3/TRBV12-4|.|TRBJ1-2|.
TGTGCCAGCAGTCTAACAGGGATAGGCGGCTACACCTTC
CASSLTGIGGYTF
>TRBV19|TRBD1|TRBJ1-2|.
TGTGCCAGTACCCTGGGACAGGGGGATGGCTACACCTTC
CASTLGQGDGYTF
>TRBV5-4|TRBD1|TRBJ1-3|.
TGTGCCAGCAGCTACCGGGACAGGGACTCTGGAAACACCATATATTTT
CASSYRDRDSGNTIYF
>TRBV13|TRBD2|TRBJ2-1|.
TGTGCCAGCAGCTTTACGGGACTAGCGGGAGGGTTCAATGAGCAGTTCTTC
CASSFTGLAGGFNEQFF
>TRBV24-1|.|TRBJ2-7|once
TGTGCCACCAGTGATCCCGCAAAAGCGGCCACCTACGAGCAGTACTTC
CATSDPAKAATYEQYF
>TRBV5-8|.|TRBJ1-5|.
TGTGCCAGCAGCTTGCTTATTCAGCCCCAGCATTTT
CASSLLIQPQHF
>TRBV5-6|.|TRBJ1-6|.
TGTGCCAGCAGCTTGGTCGGCCAGAACTATAATTCACCCCTCCACTTT
CASSLVGQNYNSPLHF
>TRBV10-1|.|TRBJ1-2|.
TGCGCCAGCAGTGAAGAGGGATCCTATGGCTACACCTTC
CASSEEGSYGYTF
>TRBV11-2|.|TRBJ1-1|.
TGTGCCAGCATAAACAGGAACACTGAAGCTTTCTTT
CASINRNTEAFF
>TRBV30|.|TRBJ1-1|.
TGTGCCTGGTCTGGGGGGGTACACACTGAAGCTTTCTTT
CAWSGGVHTEAFF
>TRBV11-2|.|TRBJ2-1|.
TGTGCCAGCAGCCGCTTCGGTTTTGACAATGAGCAGTTCTTC
CASSRFGFDNEQFF
>TRBV2|.|TRBJ2-6|.
TGTGCCAGCAGGGAGACTCTGGGGGCCAACGTCCTGACTTTC
CASRETLGANVLTF
>TRBV5-1|.|TRBJ2-3|.
TGCGCCAGCAGCTTGGGGCGGGGAGTGGATACGCAGTATTTT
CASSLGRGVDTQYF
>TRBV19|.|TRBJ1-5|once
TGTGCCAGTAGTACTGGACGTAGCAATCAGCCCCAGCATTTT
CASSTGRSNQPQHF
>TRBV24-1|.|TRBJ2-3|.
TGTGCCACCAGTGATTTACAGTGGGCGGGTACAGATACGCAGTATTTT
CATSDLQWAGTDTQYF
>TRBV3-1/TRBV3-2|.|TRBJ1-4|.
TGTGCCAGCAGCCAACGAAAAGTGGGGAGCCTTTACGCACAACTGTTTTTT
CASSQRKVGSLYAQLFF
>TRBV10-3|TRBD2|TRBJ2-1|.
TGTGCCATCAGTGAGCCTAGCGGGAGTTTCAATGAGCAGTTCTTC
CAISEPSGSFNEQFF
>TRBV19|.|TRBJ1-1|.
TGTGCCAGTCGGTCGAACACTGAAGCTTTCTTT
CASRSNTEAFF
>TRBV27|.|TRBJ1-3|.
TGTGCCAGCAGTTACGGGTGGTTCGGAAACACCATATATTTT
CASSYGWFGNTIYF
>TRBV30|TRBD2|TRBJ2-1|.
TGTGCCTGGAGGAGAACCTTGGGAGCGGGAGTGGGCAATGAGCAGTTCTTC
CAWRRTLGAGVGNEQFF
>TRBV9|TRBD2|TRBJ2-5|.
TGTGCCAGCAGCGCTTTAGCGGGGGGAGGGGCAGAGACCCAGTACTTC
CASSALAGGGAETQYF
>TRBV24-1|.|TRBJ2-7|.
TGTGCCACCAGTGATAAGTCAGGGCCGCAGTACTTC
CATSDKSGPQYF
>TRBV5-4|.|TRBJ1-3|.
TGTGCCAGCAGCTTGATGGACCTCTCTGGAAACACCATATATTTT
CASSLMDLSGNTIYF
>TRBV19|.|TRBJ2-5|.
TGTGCCAGTAGTTTTGCAGCGGGAGAGACCCAGTACTTC
CASSFAAGETQYF
>TRBV9|.|TRBJ1-1|once
TGTGCCAGCAGCGTAGAAATGAACACTGAAGCTTTCTTT
CASSVEMNTEAFF
>TRBV4-1|.|TRBJ2-1|.
TGCGCCAGCAGCCAAGATCCGGCAGAAAGCTCCTACAATGAGCAGTTCTTC
CASSQDPAESSYNEQFF
>TRBV6-5|TRBD2|TRBJ2-7|.
TGTGCCAGCAGTTACTCTAGCGGGAGGGCCTACGAGCAGTACTTC
CASSYSSGRAYEQYF
>TRBV6-5|.|TRBJ2-1|.
TGTGCCAGCAGGGCTACAAATGAGCAGTTCTTC
CASRATNEQFF
>TRBV2|.|TRBJ1-5|.
TGTGCCAGCAGTGTACAGTTGTCACAGCCCCAGCATTTT
CASSVQLSQPQHF
>TRBV7-9|TRBD1|TRBJ1-1|.
TGTGCCAGCAGCGCTAGACAGGGGGCGAAAGCTTTCTTT
CASSARQGAKAFF
>TRBV3-1/TRBV3-2|.|TRBJ2-7|.
TGTGCCAGCAGCCAAGAACGGGGTTCCTACGAGCAGTACTTC
CASSQERGSYEQYF
>TRBV19|TRBD1|TRBJ1-5|.
TGTGCCAGTAGTTCCCGACAGGGCAGCAATCAGCCCCAGCATTTT
CASSSRQGSNQPQHF
>TRBV9|TRBD1|TRBJ1-3|.
TGTGCCAGCAGCCCGGACCGGGACAGATTCTCTGGAAACACCATATATTTT
CASSPDRDRFSGNTIYF
>TRBV28|.|TRBJ2-7|.
TGTGCCAGCAGTTCAGGACCCGGAGGGGATTACTTC
CASSSGPGGDYF
>TRBV12-5|.|TRBJ1-2|.
TGTGCTAGTGGTTTGGCCCAGGGGAGAATCTATGGCTACACCTTC
CASGLAQGRIYGYTF
>TRBV6-1|TRBD1|TRBJ1-5|.
TGTGCCAGCAGTGCGTGGGACAGGAATCCGGTAGTGAATCAGCCCCAGCATTTT
CASSAWDRNPVVNQPQHF